The T cell receptor (beta chain) under discussion was sequenced for a study of identical twins. Many counts were recorded for this clonotype. CDR1 and CDR2 from the germline V gene are MNHEY and SMNVEV (reference sequence). This CDR3 spans 16 amino acids. Trimming at V came to 1 base and at J to 4 bases, leaving 5 bases not matched to a gene. TCRdb recomputed calls from the 5' RACE reads with MiXCR, one row per CDR3 protein. The sample lists a few hundred thousand distinct CDR3 sequences, 9% to 10% seen once, with around 3% in the top ten. These data were also filed under a second study, of yellow fever vaccine responses in identical twins.

The clonotype comes from a woman between 18 and 30 years old in good health. J is TRBJ2-1 and V is TRBV27; 9 positions agree with TRBD2. The sample taken for sequencing was PBMCs. CDR3 residues: CASSLWAGGGYNEQFF. In DNA form, the CDR3 reads TGTGCCAGCAGTTTATGGGCGGGAGGGGGATACAATGAGCAGTTCTTC.